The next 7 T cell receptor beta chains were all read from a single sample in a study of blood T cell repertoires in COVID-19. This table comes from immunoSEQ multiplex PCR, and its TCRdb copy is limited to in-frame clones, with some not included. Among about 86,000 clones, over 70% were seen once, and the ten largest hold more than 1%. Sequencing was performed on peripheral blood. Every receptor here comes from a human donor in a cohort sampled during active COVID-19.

CDR3 residues: CASSPPSSSDEQYF. CDR3 DNA sequence: TGTGCCAGCTCACCACCCTCCTCGAGCGACGAGCAGTACTTC. The chain couples TRBV18 to TRBJ2-7; D is unclear. The CDR3 is 14 amino acids. The germline V and J ends were trimmed by 0 bases and 5 bases, with 11 bases remaining between them. Germline values: CDR1 KGHSH, CDR2 LQKENI.

The CDR3 DNA reads as TGCGCCAGCAGTGACCCCCTCCTAGCGGGAGGGAATGAGCAGTTCTTC. Residues: CASSDPLLAGGNEQFF. The chain is built from TRBV10-1 and TRBJ2-1; 12 nucleotides line up with TRBD2. Trimming removed 3 bases from V and 7 bases from J; junction bases left unmatched: 7. CDR1 and CDR2 (germline): WNHNN, SYGVQD (reference sequence). This CDR3 has 16 residues.

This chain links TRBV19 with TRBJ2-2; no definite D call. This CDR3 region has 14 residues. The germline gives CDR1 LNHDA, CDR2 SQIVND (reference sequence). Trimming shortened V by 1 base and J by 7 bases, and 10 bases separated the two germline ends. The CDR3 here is CASSIVHSGGELFF. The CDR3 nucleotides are TGTGCCAGTAGTATAGTTCATTCAGGCGGGGAGCTGTTTTTT. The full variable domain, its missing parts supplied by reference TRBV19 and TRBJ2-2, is DGGITQSPKYLFRKEGQNVTLSCEQNLNHDAMYWYRQDPGQGLRLIYYSQIVNDFQKGDIAEGYSVSREKKESFPLTVTSAQKNPTAFYLCASSIVHSGGELFFGEGSRLTVL.

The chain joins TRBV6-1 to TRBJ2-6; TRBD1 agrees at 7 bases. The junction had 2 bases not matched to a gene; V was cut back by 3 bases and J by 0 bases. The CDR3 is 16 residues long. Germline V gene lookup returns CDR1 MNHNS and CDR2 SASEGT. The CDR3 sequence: CASSDGTASGANVLTF. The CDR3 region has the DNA TGTGCCAGCAGTGACGGGACAGCCTCTGGGGCCAACGTCCTGACTTTC.

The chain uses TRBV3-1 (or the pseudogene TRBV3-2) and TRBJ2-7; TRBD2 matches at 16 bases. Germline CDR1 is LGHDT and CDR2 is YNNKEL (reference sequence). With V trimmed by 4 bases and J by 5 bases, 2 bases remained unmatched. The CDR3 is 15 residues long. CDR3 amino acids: CASSLGTSGRDEQYF. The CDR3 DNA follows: TGTGCCAGCAGCCTGGGGACTAGCGGGAGGGACGAGCAGTACTTC.

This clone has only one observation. Written as DNA, the CDR3 is TGTGCCACTACATTTGGGACAGGGCCCTACGAGCAGTACTTC. It yields the protein CATTFGTGPYEQYF. This rearrangement joins TRBV19 to TRBJ2-7; 9 bases map to TRBD1. The CDR3 totals 14 residues. V trimming: 10 bases; J trimming: 2 bases; junction bases outside the gene matches: 9. Germline CDR1 and CDR2: LNHDA and SQIVND (reference sequence).

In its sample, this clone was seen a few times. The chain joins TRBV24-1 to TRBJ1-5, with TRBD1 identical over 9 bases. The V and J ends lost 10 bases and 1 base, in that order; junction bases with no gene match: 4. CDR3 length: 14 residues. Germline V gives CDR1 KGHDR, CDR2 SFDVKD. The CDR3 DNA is TGTGCCACTCAACAGGGGGCGAGCAATCAGCCCCAGCATTTT. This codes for CATQQGASNQPQHF.